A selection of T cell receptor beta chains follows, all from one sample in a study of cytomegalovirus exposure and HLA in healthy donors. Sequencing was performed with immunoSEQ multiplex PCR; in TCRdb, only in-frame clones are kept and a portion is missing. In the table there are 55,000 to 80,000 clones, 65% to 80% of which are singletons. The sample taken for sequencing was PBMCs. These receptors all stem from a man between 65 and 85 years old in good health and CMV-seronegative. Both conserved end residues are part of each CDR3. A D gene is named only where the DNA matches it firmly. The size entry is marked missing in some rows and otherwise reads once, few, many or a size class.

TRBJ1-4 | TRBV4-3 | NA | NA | TGCGCCAGCAGCCAAAATGGACAGAATGAAAAACTGTTTTTT | CASSQNGQNEKLFF
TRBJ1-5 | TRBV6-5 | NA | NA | TGTGCCAGCAGTTACTCGGCGGGGCCGAGCAATCAGCCCCAGCATTTT | CASSYSAGPSNQPQHF
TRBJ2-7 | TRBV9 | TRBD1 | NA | TGTGCCAGCAGCGTAGGAATGGACAGGGGATTTGTCGAGCAGTACTTC | CASSVGMDRGFVEQYF
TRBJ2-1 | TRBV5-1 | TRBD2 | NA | TGCGCCAGCAGCTTGGGCGGTAGCGGGGTAAATGAGCAGTTCTTC | CASSLGGSGVNEQFF
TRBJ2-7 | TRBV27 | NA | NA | TGTGCCAGCAGTTTGGGGCAGTCCTCCTACGAGCAGTACTTC | CASSLGQSSYEQYF
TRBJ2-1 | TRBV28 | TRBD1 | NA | TGTGCCAGCAGTTTAGGGACAGGGAAAAATGAGCAGTTCTTC | CASSLGTGKNEQFF
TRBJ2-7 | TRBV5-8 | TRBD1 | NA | TGTGCCAGCAGCTTGACAGGGGGCGAGCAGTACTTC | CASSLTGGEQYF
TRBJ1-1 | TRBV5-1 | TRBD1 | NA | TGCGCCAGCAGCTTGAGGGACAGAAGATACACTGAAGCTTTCTTT | CASSLRDRRYTEAFF
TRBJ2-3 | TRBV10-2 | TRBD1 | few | TGCGCCACAAAGAGGGGGCGTGGAACAGATACGCAGTATTTT | CATKRGRGTDTQYF
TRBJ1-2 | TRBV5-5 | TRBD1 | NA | TGTGCCAGCAGCAAACAGGGGTATGGCTACACCTTC | CASSKQGYGYTF
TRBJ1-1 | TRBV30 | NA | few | TGTGCCTGGAGGGAGGATCCGAGAACTGAAGCTTTCTTT | CAWREDPRTEAFF
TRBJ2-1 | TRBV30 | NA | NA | TGTGCCTGGAGTGTGGGAGCCCCCGGCGGCCACAATGAGCAGTTCTTC | CAWSVGAPGGHNEQFF
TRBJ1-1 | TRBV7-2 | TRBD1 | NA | TGTGCCGGGGAACTACAGGGGGGCACTGAAGCTTTCTTT | CAGELQGGTEAFF
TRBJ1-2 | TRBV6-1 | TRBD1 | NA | TGTGCCAGCAGTGACGCTTCGCAGGGGGCTGTCTATGGCTACACCTTC | CASSDASQGAVYGYTF
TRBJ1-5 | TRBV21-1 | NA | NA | TGTGCCAGCAGTCTTCCGGGACAGGGTCATGGGGAGCCCCAGCATTTT | CASSLPGQGHGEPQHF
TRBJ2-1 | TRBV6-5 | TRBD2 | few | TGTGCCAGCAGTTTGACTAGCGGGGGCAATGAGCAGTTCTTC | CASSLTSGGNEQFF
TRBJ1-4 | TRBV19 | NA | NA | TGTGCCAGTAGTCGACGACCAAGGGGTAATGAAAAACTGTTTTTT | CASSRRPRGNEKLFF
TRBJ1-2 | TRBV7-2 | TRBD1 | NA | TGTGCCAGCAGCTTAGTCAGGGGGACCTATGGCTACACCTTC | CASSLVRGTYGYTF
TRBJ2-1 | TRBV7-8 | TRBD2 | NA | TGTGCCAGCAGCTTAGCGGCTAGCGGGAGGGTAAACAATGAGCAGTTCTTC | CASSLAASGRVNNEQFF
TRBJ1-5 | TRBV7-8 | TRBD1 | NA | TGTGCCAGCGGGACAGGGGGCAATCAGCCCCAGCATTTT | CASGTGGNQPQHF
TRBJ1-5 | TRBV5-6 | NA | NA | TGTGCCAGCAGCTTAGGGACTTACAATCAGCCCCAGCATTTT | CASSLGTYNQPQHF
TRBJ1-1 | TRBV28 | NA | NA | TGTGCCAGCGAAGAGGCCGCTCAGTTTCGGACTGAAGCTTTCTTT | CASEEAAQFRTEAFF
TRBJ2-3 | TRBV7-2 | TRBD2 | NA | TGTGCCAGCAGCAACCGACTAGCGGGAGACACAGATACGCAGTATTTT | CASSNRLAGDTDTQYF
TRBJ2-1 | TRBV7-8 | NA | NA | TGTGCCAGCAGCGTCAGGGAGGGGGTAATGGAGCAGTTCTTC | CASSVREGVMEQFF
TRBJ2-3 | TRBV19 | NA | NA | TGTGCCAGTACTTTGGGGGGGGCTGGACACGATACGCAGTATTTT | CASTLGGAGHDTQYF
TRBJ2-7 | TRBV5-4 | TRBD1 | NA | TGTGCCAGCAGCGTTGGGACAGGGATCTCCTACGAGCAGTACTTC | CASSVGTGISYEQYF
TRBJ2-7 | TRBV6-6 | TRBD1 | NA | TGTGCCAGCAGTTTAATCCGGGACAGCTACGAGCAGTACTTC | CASSLIRDSYEQYF
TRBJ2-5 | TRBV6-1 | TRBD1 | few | TGTGCCAGCAGCCGGGACAGGGGGAGGGAGACCCAGTACTTC | CASSRDRGRETQYF
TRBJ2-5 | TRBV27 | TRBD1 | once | TGTGCCAGCAGTAGGACAGGGGTTGGCCAAGAGACCCAGTACTTC | CASSRTGVGQETQYF
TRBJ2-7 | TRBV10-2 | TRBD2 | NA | TGCGCCAGCAGTGCCGGGACTAGCGGGAGCTACGAGCAGTACTTC | CASSAGTSGSYEQYF
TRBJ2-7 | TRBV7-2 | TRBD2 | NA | TGTGCCAGCAGTTCCGGGGAGGGTGAGCAGTACTTC | CASSSGEGEQYF
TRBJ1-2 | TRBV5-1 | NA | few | TGCGCCAGCAGCTTGGCCGGAGGGAACTATGGCTACACCTTC | CASSLAGGNYGYTF
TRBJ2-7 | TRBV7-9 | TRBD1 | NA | TGTGCCAGCAGCCCCGGGACAGGGGGCGATCAGTACTTC | CASSPGTGGDQYF
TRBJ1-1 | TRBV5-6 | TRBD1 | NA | TGTGCCAGCAGCCGCGACAGGGAGGTAGCTTTCTTT | CASSRDREVAFF
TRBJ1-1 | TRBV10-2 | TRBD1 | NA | TGCGCCACCCGGGACAGAGAACGGCCTGAAGCTTTCTTT | CATRDRERPEAFF
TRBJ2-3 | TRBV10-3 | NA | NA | TGTGCCATCAGTGCTGACGGAGTTAGCACAGATACGCAGTATTTT | CAISADGVSTDTQYF
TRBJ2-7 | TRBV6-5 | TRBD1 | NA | TGTGCCAGCAGACTTGAGACAGGGGGCCCCCACGAGCAGTACTTC | CASRLETGGPHEQYF
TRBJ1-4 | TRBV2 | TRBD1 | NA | TGTGCCAGCAGTGGGCGACAGGGAGGAGGCGAAAAACTGTTTTTT | CASSGRQGGGEKLFF
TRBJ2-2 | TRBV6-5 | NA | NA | TGTGCCAGCAGTTACTCCCAGGGGACCGGGGAGCTGTTTTTT | CASSYSQGTGELFF
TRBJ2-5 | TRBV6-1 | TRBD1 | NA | TGTGCCAGCAGTGAAGCGCGGGCAGGGGGCAGGGGGACCCAGTACTTC | CASSEARAGGRGTQYF
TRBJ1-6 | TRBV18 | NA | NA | TGTGCCAGCTCACCAGATACAGCTCTTAAAAATTCCCCCCTCCACTTT | CASSPDTALKNSPLHF
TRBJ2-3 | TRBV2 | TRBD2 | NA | TGTGCCACCCGACTAGCGGGCACAGATACGCAGTATTTT | CATRLAGTDTQYF
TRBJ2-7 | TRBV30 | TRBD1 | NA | TGTGCCTGGAGTGGACAGGGCTACGAGCAGTACTTC | CAWSGQGYEQYF